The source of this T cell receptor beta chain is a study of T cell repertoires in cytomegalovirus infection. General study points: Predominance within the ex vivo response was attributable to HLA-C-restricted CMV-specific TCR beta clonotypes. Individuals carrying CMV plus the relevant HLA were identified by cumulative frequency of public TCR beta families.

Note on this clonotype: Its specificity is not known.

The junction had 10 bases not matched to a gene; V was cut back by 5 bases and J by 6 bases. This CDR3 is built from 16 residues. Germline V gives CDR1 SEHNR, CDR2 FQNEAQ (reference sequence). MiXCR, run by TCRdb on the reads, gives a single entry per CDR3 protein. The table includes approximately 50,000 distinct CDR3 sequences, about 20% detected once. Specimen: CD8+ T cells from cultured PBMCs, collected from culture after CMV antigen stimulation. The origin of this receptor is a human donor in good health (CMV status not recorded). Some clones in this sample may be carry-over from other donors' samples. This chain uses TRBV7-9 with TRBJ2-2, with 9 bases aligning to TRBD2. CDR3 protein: CASSPQSGGLAGELFF. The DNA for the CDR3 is TGTGCCAGCAGCCCCCAAAGCGGGGGGCTGGCCGGGGAGCTGTTTTTT.